What follows are 25 T cell receptor beta chains derived from one specimen sequenced in a study of regulatory T cells in long-lasting Graves disease. Time point meaning: persistent/refractory GD, antithyroid drugs over 5 years with positive TRAb. RNA extracted from PBMCs served as the sequencing template. Arm-PCR of CDR3 regions and iRepertoire HTBI primers were used to build TCR beta libraries. TCRdb re-analysed the multiplex PCR reads in MiXCR, keeping a single row per CDR3 protein. The sample records roughly 450,000 distinct CDR3 sequences, approximately 23% being singletons. This specimen was peripheral blood mononuclear cells (PBMCs), taken when the disease was refractory, from a patient treated with antithyroid drugs. Receptors were obtained from a female donor with Graves disease.

Comments on this clonotype: A much larger clonotype is one base distant, so this may be a read error. The chain couples TRBV27 to TRBJ1-2; no clear D gene. Germline assignment: CDR1 MNHEY and CDR2 SMNVEV (reference sequence). The CDR3 extends over 14 amino acids. CDR3 bases: TGTGCCAGCAGTTTATCGTGGCAATCCTATGGCTACGCCTTC. Protein product: CASSLSWQSYGYAF.

The chain employs TRBV7-9 and TRBJ1-2, with D hard to call. The CDR3 is 15 amino acids. CDR1 and CDR2 (germline): SEHNR, FQNEAQ (reference sequence). Between the trimmed V and J ends, which lost 1 base and 4 bases, there was a span of 13 bases. The CDR3: CASSLDLKGSYGYTF. In DNA, the CDR3 is TGTGCCAGCAGCTTAGATTTAAAGGGCAGCTATGGCTACACCTTC.

Details on this clonotype: A much larger clone differs from this one at a single base, so this may be a read error. The chain recombines TRBV7-2 with TRBJ2-5; TRBD2 agrees at 14 bases. From germline, CDR1 is SGHTA and CDR2 FQGNSA. The CDR3 loop spans 16 amino acids. CDR3 sequence (DNA): TGTGGCAGCAGCCAACGGACTAGCGGGAGGTCGTGGACCCAGTACTTC. It codes for CGSSQRTSGRSWTQYF.

This clonotype has a handful of counts. The rearrangement uses TRBV27 and TRBJ2-2, with D tentatively TRBD2 (6 bases). The germline CDR1 and CDR2 sequences are MNHEY and SMNVEV (reference sequence). The CDR3 sequence is 16 residues long. V shed 6 bases and J shed 4 bases, with 18 bases lying between them. This chain's CDR3 is CASSAGLREITGELFF. CDR3 DNA: TGTGCCAGCAGCGCGGGGCTGCGAGAAATCACCGGGGAGCTGTTTTTT.

J is TRBJ2-1 and V is TRBV20-1, with 8 bases lining up with TRBD2. V was pared by 5 bases and J by 7 bases, with 13 bases of the junction left unmatched. The CDR3 runs to 15 residues. Germline loops: CDR1 DFQATT, CDR2 SNEGSKA (reference sequence). The CDR3 DNA reads TGCAGTGCTCCCCTAGGCGGGAGGCCGGGGAATGAGCAGTTCTTC. Protein sequence: CSAPLGGRPGNEQFF.

This clonotype has a handful of counts. The chain links TRBV19 to TRBJ2-5; D is unclear. This CDR3 has 12 residues. The V and J ends lost 4 bases and 7 bases respectively, with 10 bases between them. CDR1 LNHDA and CDR2 SQIVND come from the germline V gene (reference sequence). The DNA of the CDR3 is TGTGCCAGTAGTAAGGGCGTAACGACCCAGTACTTC. Its protein is CASSKGVTTQYF.

This clonotype was counted between two and nine times. V gene TRBV3-1 combines with J gene TRBJ2-5; possible D gene TRBD1, 6 bases. Looked up from germline, CDR1 is LGHDT and CDR2 is YNNKEL (reference sequence). The CDR3 runs to 15 residues. Trimming stripped 3 bases from V and 5 bases from J, with 16 bases between. The CDR3 nucleotides are TGTGCCAGCAGCCAGGACACAATAAGGGGGGAGACCCAGTACTTC. Translation gives CASSQDTIRGETQYF.

This sequence joins TRBV5-4 and TRBJ2-5; the match to TRBD1 covers 7 bases. Germline V gives CDR1 SGHNT, CDR2 YYREEE (reference sequence). V shed 1 base and J 4 bases; nucleotides not matched to a gene: 4. The CDR3 is made up of 14 amino acids. As DNA, the CDR3 is TGTGCCAGCAGCTTGAGGGACAGAGCAGAGACCCAGTACTTC. Its protein is CASSLRDRAETQYF.

Many counts were recorded for this clonotype. V usage is TRBV12-3 or TRBV12-4 and J usage is TRBJ1-5, with D unclear. With 3 bases removed from V and 0 bases from J, the gap between germline ends came to 3 bases. The CDR3 extends over 13 amino acids. The CDR3 DNA reads as TGTGCCAGCAGTTTCAATAGCAATCAGCCCCAGCATTTT. Translation: CASSFNSNQPQHF.

The sample holds a few counts of this clonotype. V and J are TRBV15 and TRBJ2-3; 10 nucleotides line up with TRBD2. V was pared by 0 bases and J by 2 bases, with 11 bases of the junction left unmatched. Germline CDR1 is LNHNV and CDR2 is YYDKDF (reference sequence). The CDR3 runs to 19 residues. Written as DNA, the CDR3 is TGTGCCACCAGCAGAGAACGGGGTCATAGCGGGGGGTCCACAGATACGCAGTATTTT. It yields the protein CATSRERGHSGGSTDTQYF.

This clonotype came up many times. The chain carries TRBV28 and TRBJ1-2, with D maybe TRBD1 (5 bases). CDR1 and CDR2 from the germline V gene are MDHEN and SYDVKM. The V gene lost 8 bases and the J gene lost 2 bases, with 18 bases spanning the gap. CDR3 length: 15 amino acids. The CDR3 DNA is TGTGCCAGCGGGACGGGAGGGGCGCCAAACTATGGCTACACCTTC. Translating gives CASGTGGAPNYGYTF.

This clonotype showed up just a few times. V gene TRBV5-1 combines with J gene TRBJ2-2, with TRBD2 matching over 10 bases. This CDR3 region has 16 residues. The germline CDR1 and CDR2 sequences are SGHRS and YFSETQ. With V trimmed by 0 bases and J by 8 bases, 7 bases remained unmatched. The CDR3 reads CASSLGLAGAPGELFF. The DNA for the CDR3 is TGCGCCAGCAGCTTGGGTCTAGCGGGAGCTCCAGGGGAGCTGTTTTTT.

In DNA, the CDR3 is TGCAGTGCTCCTAGATCAGGGGCGGCTGGGAATGAGCAGTTCTTC. Encoded protein: CSAPRSGAAGNEQFF. The chain uses TRBV20-1 and TRBJ2-1, with a possible D match to TRBD1 (6 bases). Germline V lookup: CDR1 DFQATT, CDR2 SNEGSKA (reference sequence). Trimming took 5 bases from V and 7 from J, leaving 21 bases between them. The CDR3 length is 15 residues.

In this sample, this clonotype turned up many times. The chain uses TRBV28 and TRBJ1-2; possible D gene TRBD1, 6 bases. The ends were cut back, 6 bases at V and 4 bases at J, with 15 bases in the middle. CDR1 and CDR2 from the germline V gene are MDHEN and SYDVKM. The length of the CDR3 is 14 residues. In DNA form, the CDR3 reads TGTGCCAGCAGCCGGACAGCACTGATCTATGGCTACACCTTC. Translated: CASSRTALIYGYTF.

There are a few counts of this clonotype. This chain connects TRBV28 to TRBJ1-5, with D possibly matching TRBD1 (5 bases). The CDR3 is 15 residues long. Germline V CDR1 and CDR2: MDHEN, SYDVKM. Trimming left V 5 bases short and J 4 bases short, with 15 bases between. The CDR3 coding sequence is TGTGCCAGCAGTCTTCCGGGGGGGGGGAATCAGCCCCAGCATTTT. This codes for CASSLPGGGNQPQHF.

The rearrangement links TRBV19 to TRBJ1-1, with D unclear. This CDR3 has 14 amino acids. The V end lost 8 bases, the J end lost 2 bases, and 15 bases lay between the germline ends. Germline loops: CDR1 LNHDA, CDR2 SQIVND (reference sequence). The DNA of the CDR3 is TGTGCCAGTTCCCACCTTGGTCTTAACACTGAAGCTTTCTTT. Translation: CASSHLGLNTEAFF.

This clonotype showed up many times. V gene TRBV6-1 combines with J gene TRBJ1-2, with D possibly being TRBD1 (5 bases). Germline CDR1 and CDR2: MNHNS and SASEGT. V was trimmed by 3 bases and J by 8 bases, leaving 16 bases between them. This CDR3 has 14 amino acids. The DNA of the CDR3 is TGTGCCAGCAGTGATCACAAGGAATGGGACGGCTACACCTTC. It specifies CASSDHKEWDGYTF.

The chain joins TRBV11-3 to TRBJ2-7, with 9 nucleotides matching TRBD1. The ends lost 5 bases at V and 2 bases at J; junction bases unmatched: 4. Germline V CDR1 and CDR2: SGHNT, YENEEA. The CDR3 runs 14 residues. The CDR3 spells CASSVGTGPYEQYF. CDR3 nucleotide sequence: TGTGCCAGCAGCGTCGGGACAGGGCCCTACGAGCAGTACTTC.

The sample holds one count of this clonotype. The chain couples TRBV19 to TRBJ2-2; 9 bases align to TRBD1. The V segment lost 6 bases and the J segment 9 bases; nucleotides outside the gene matches: 14. The CDR3 length is 16 residues. Germline lookup yields CDR1 LNHDA and CDR2 SQIVND (reference sequence). The CDR3 DNA follows: TGTGCCAGTAGGACTCTACCGGGACAGGGTGCAAGGGAGCTGTTTTTT. Translating it yields CASRTLPGQGARELFF.

This clonotype has ten or more counts. The CDR3 reads CSASPRDRYSNQPQHF. The CDR3 DNA is TGCAGTGCTAGCCCCCGAGACAGGTATAGCAATCAGCCCCAGCATTTT. The chain uses TRBV20-1 and TRBJ1-5; a weak D match, TRBD1 (6 bases). Germline lookup yields CDR1 DFQATT and CDR2 SNEGSKA (reference sequence). This CDR3 has 16 residues. V was clipped by 3 bases and J by 0 bases, with 15 bases between them.

The V gene is TRBV4-3, the J gene TRBJ1-5, with D perhaps matching TRBD1 (5 bases). This CDR3 is 15 amino acids long. Germline V CDR1 and CDR2: LGHNA, YSLEER. V shed 3 bases and J shed 2 bases, with 11 bases lying between them. The CDR3 reads CASSHSRVGNQPQHF. Written as DNA, the CDR3 is TGCGCCAGCAGCCACTCCAGGGTGGGCAATCAGCCCCAGCATTTT.

This clonotype has a count of ten or more. The chain uses TRBV7-2 and TRBJ2-2; D perhaps matches TRBD2 (5 bases). The CDR3 covers 14 residues. Trimming took 5 bases from V and 2 from J, leaving 9 bases between them. Per germline, CDR1 SGHTA and CDR2 FQGNSA. CDR3 nucleotide sequence: TGTGCCAGCAGCCAAAGGACTAACACCGGGGAGCTGTTTTTT. It is translated as CASSQRTNTGELFF.

In this sample, this clonotype turned up many times. The rearrangement links TRBV6-5 to TRBJ1-1; D not resolved. Germline CDR1 reads MNHEY; CDR2 reads SVGAGI. The CDR3 totals 15 residues. The V gene lost 1 base and the J gene lost 5 bases, with 14 bases spanning the gap. CDR3 coding DNA: TGTGCCAGCAGTTACTTATCATCAACGGGGACTGAAGCTTTCTTT. Translation gives CASSYLSSTGTEAFF.

This clonotype has a count of ten or more. The chain links TRBV19 to TRBJ2-4; no firm D call. The V gene's germline CDR1 is LNHDA and CDR2 SQIVND (reference sequence). V was trimmed by 7 bases and J by 5 bases, leaving 12 bases between them. The CDR3 is made up of 13 amino acids. The CDR3 coding sequence is TGTGCCAGTAACCGTGGAGTTGAAAACATTCAGTACTTC. It encodes CASNRGVENIQYF.

This clonotype was seen many times. The chain uses TRBV28 and TRBJ2-7; 10 bases are a match to TRBD2. The CDR3 is 18 amino acids. Germline V lookup: CDR1 MDHEN, CDR2 SYDVKM. With 4 bases clipped from V and 4 bases from J, the junction kept 16 bases outside the gene matches. The CDR3, as DNA: TGTGCCAGCAGTTCCACCGGGACTAGCGCTACAAGTAGTTACGAGCAGTACTTC. Translating gives CASSSTGTSATSSYEQYF. Full variable domain (rest looked up from reference TRBV28 and TRBJ2-7): DVKVTQSSRYLVKRTGEKVFLECVQDMDHENMFWYRQDPGLGLRLIYFSYDVKMKEKGDIPEGYSVSREKKERFSLILESASTNQTSMYLCASSSTGTSATSSYEQYFGPGTRLTVT.